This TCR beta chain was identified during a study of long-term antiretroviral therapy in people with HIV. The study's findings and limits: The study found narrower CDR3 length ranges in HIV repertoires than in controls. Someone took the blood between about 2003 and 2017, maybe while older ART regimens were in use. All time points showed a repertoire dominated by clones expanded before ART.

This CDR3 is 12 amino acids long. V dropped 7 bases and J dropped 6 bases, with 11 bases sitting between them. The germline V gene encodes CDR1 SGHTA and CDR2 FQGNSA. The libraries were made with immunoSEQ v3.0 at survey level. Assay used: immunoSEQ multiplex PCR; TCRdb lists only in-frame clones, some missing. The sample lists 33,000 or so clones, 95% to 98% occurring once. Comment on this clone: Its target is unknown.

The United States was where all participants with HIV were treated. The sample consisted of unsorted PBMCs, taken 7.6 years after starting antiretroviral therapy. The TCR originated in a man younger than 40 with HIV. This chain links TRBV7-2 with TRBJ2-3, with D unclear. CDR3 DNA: TGTGCCAGCAACCGCCCCGGGGATACGCAGTATTTT. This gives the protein CASNRPGDTQYF.